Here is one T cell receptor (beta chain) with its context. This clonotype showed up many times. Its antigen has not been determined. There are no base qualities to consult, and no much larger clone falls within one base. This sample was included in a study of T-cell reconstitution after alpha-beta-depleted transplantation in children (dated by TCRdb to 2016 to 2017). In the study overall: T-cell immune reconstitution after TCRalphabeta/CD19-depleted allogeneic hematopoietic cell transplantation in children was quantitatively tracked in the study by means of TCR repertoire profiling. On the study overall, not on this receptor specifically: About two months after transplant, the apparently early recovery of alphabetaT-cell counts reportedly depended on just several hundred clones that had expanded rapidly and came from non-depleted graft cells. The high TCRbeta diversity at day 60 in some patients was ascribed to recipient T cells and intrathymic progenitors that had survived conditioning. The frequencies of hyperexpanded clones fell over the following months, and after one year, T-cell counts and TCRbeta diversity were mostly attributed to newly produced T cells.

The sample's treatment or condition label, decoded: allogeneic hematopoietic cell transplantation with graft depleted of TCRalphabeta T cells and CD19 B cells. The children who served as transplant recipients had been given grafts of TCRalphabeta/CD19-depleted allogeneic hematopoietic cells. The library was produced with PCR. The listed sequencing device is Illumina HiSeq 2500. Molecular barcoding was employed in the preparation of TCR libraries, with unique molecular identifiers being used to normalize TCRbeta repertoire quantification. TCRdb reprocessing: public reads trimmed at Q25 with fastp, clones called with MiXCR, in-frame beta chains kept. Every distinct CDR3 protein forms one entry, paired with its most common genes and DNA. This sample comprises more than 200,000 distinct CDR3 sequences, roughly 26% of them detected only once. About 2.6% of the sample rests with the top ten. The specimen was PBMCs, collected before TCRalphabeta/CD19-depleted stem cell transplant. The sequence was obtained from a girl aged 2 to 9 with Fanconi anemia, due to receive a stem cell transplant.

The DNA sequence is given as TGTGCCAGCAGTCCAGAAATAGCGGGGGGGCGAAATGAGCAGTTCTTC. It translates as CASSPEIAGGRNEQFF. The chain is encoded by TRBV12-3 or TRBV12-4 joined to TRBJ2-1, with 11 bases aligning to TRBD2. V loses 5 bases at its end and J loses 7 bases; junction bases beyond the gene matches: 10. CDR3 length: 16 amino acids, cysteine to phenylalanine. Solely the CDR3 DNA is kept, with 48 bases framed from the first base.